These T cell receptor beta chains were read from a single sample in a study of shared clonotypes between healthy human individuals. Some clones are missing from TCRdb's copy, which holds only in-frame ones; the method was immunoSEQ multiplex PCR. The profile shows about 770,000 clones, around 70% of them singletons. Sequenced: memory CD4+ T cells sorted from blood. Receptor source: a woman in her 30s in good health. The CDR3 runs from the conserved cysteine through the conserved F or W. The D gene is left open where the match is weak. Rows give clone size only sometimes, using once, few, many, or a class for an expanded clone.

TRBV4-1	TRBD1	NA	TRBJ1-1	CASSPGQGHGSFF	TGCGCCAGCAGCCCGGGACAGGGCCACGGTTCTTTCTTT
TRBV7-9	NA	NA	TRBJ1-1	CASSVGPEANTEAFF	TGTGCCAGCAGCGTAGGACCTGAGGCTAACACTGAAGCTTTCTTT
TRBV29-1	NA	few	TRBJ1-5	CSVSESNNQPQHF	TGCAGCGTCTCGGAGAGTAACAATCAGCCCCAGCATTTT
TRBV5-5	NA	few	TRBJ2-5	CASSRTWTGETQYF	TGTGCCAGCAGTCGGACCTGGACCGGGGAGACCCAGTACTTC
TRBV6-6	NA	NA	TRBJ1-2	CASSLGAGGYGYTF	TGTGCCAGCAGTCTAGGGGCGGGGGGCTATGGCTACACCTTC
TRBV27	NA	few	TRBJ2-6	CASSLSLPDSGANVLTF	TGTGCCAGCAGTTTATCCCTCCCCGACTCTGGGGCCAACGTCCTGACTTTC
TRBV7-9	TRBD1	NA	TRBJ1-4	CASSGREGARVDEKLFF	TGTGCCAGCAGCGGACGGGAGGGGGCGCGGGTCGACGAAAAACTGTTTTTT
TRBV28	NA	few	TRBJ1-5	CASSRQFDEPQHF	TGTGCCAGCAGTCGACAGTTCGATGAGCCCCAGCATTTT
TRBV5-1	TRBD1	NA	TRBJ2-7	CASSMGQGFVAQYF	TGCGCCAGCAGCATGGGACAGGGGTTTGTCGCGCAGTACTTC
TRBV30	TRBD2	NA	TRBJ2-3	CARGTSLATDTQYF	TGTGCCAGAGGGACTAGTCTAGCGACAGATACGCAGTATTTT
TRBV27	NA	NA	TRBJ2-7	CASRDHGGAYSGGQYF	TGTGCCAGCAGAGATCATGGGGGCGCCTACTCTGGTGGGCAGTACTTC
TRBV5-1	NA	NA	TRBJ2-4	CASSLGAGSNIQYF	TGCGCCAGCAGCTTGGGGGCAGGGTCAAACATTCAGTACTTC
TRBV30	NA	NA	TRBJ2-7	CAWSEAGRSYEQYF	TGTGCCTGGAGTGAGGCAGGGCGTTCCTACGAGCAGTACTTC
TRBV19	TRBD1	few	TRBJ1-2	CASSMDRDSMSLGYTF	TGTGCCAGTAGTATGGACAGGGATTCTATGTCGCTTGGCTACACCTTC
TRBV5-5	NA	NA	TRBJ1-1	CASSLGQGPEAFF	TGTGCCAGCAGCTTGGGTCAGGGGCCCGAAGCTTTCTTT
TRBV7-6	NA	many	TRBJ1-1	CASSFQSYTEAFF	TGTGCCAGCAGCTTCCAGAGTTACACTGAAGCTTTCTTT
TRBV29-1	NA	NA	TRBJ1-2	CSVQGDYGYTF	TGCAGCGTCCAAGGGGACTATGGCTACACCTTC
TRBV19	TRBD1	NA	TRBJ1-5	CASSQQGKGYQPQHF	TGTGCCAGTAGTCAACAGGGGAAGGGGTATCAGCCCCAGCATTTT
TRBV5-5	NA	NA	TRBJ2-5	CASSPPQETQYF	TGTGCCAGCAGCCCTCCTCAAGAGACCCAGTACTTC
TRBV10-2	NA	NA	TRBJ2-7	CASTHGTLYEQYF	TGCGCCAGCACCCACGGGACTCTCTACGAGCAGTACTTC
TRBV6-1	NA	NA	TRBJ1-1	CASAGRGTEAFF	TGTGCCAGCGCCGGGCGGGGCACTGAAGCTTTCTTT
TRBV23-1	NA	many	TRBJ2-7	CASSHPGTHYEQYF	TGCGCCAGCAGTCACCCAGGGACCCACTACGAGCAGTACTTC
TRBV7-2	NA	NA	TRBJ1-3	CASSWIHVSSGNTIYF	TGTGCCAGCAGCTGGATCCACGTATCGTCTGGAAACACCATATATTTT
TRBV7-9	NA	NA	TRBJ2-7	CASSSFGGKSPYEQYF	TGTGCCAGCAGCTCTTTTGGCGGGAAAAGTCCCTACGAGCAGTACTTC
TRBV28	TRBD1	NA	TRBJ1-1	CASRFPPRGPMNTEAFF	TGTGCCAGCAGATTCCCCCCCAGGGGGCCGATGAACACTGAAGCTTTCTTT
TRBV10-2	TRBD2	NA	TRBJ2-7	CATRTSGSSPYEQYF	TGCGCCACCCGGACTAGCGGGAGTTCACCCTACGAGCAGTACTTC
TRBV10-2	NA	once	TRBJ2-5	CASADRQETQYF	TGCGCCAGCGCGGACCGCCAAGAGACCCAGTACTTC
TRBV27	NA	NA	TRBJ1-5	CASSLGLPGGQPQHF	TGTGCCAGCAGTTTGGGACTTCCGGGCGGTCAGCCCCAGCATTTT
TRBV5-1	TRBD2	NA	TRBJ2-1	CASSLEEGLATHNEQFF	TGCGCCAGCAGCTTGGAGGAAGGACTAGCGACCCACAATGAGCAGTTCTTC
TRBV9	TRBD1	NA	TRBJ1-4	CASSTDRAGGEKLFF	TGTGCCAGCAGCACAGATCGAGCAGGGGGTGAAAAACTGTTTTTT
TRBV2	NA	NA	TRBJ2-1	CASSEALDNEQFF	TGTGCCAGCAGTGAAGCGCTGGACAATGAGCAGTTCTTC
TRBV7-9	NA	few	TRBJ2-7	CASSLAASGSYEQYF	TGTGCCAGCAGCTTAGCGGCGAGCGGTTCCTACGAGCAGTACTTC
TRBV19	NA	NA	TRBJ2-5	CASSIIGYETQYF	TGTGCCAGTAGTATAATCGGGTATGAGACCCAGTACTTC
TRBV2	NA	NA	TRBJ2-7	CASLGGGYEQYF	TGTGCCAGCCTCGGAGGGGGTTACGAGCAGTACTTC
TRBV6-5	NA	NA	TRBJ2-6	CASRPSGANVLTF	TGTGCCAGCAGACCCTCTGGGGCCAACGTCCTGACTTTC
TRBV30	NA	NA	TRBJ1-5	CAWNRAGGNQPQHF	TGTGCCTGGAATAGAGCAGGTGGCAATCAGCCCCAGCATTTT
TRBV19	NA	many	TRBJ1-5	CASSAGRAGNQPQHF	TGTGCCAGTAGTGCCGGCCGAGCGGGTAATCAGCCCCAGCATTTT